The clone carrying this T cell receptor (beta chain) was counted a few times. Generated by immunoSEQ multiplex PCR, the TCRdb table keeps only in-frame clones and is missing some. The table lists some 39,000 clones, under 90% of them singletons. The data were obtained in a study of graft-versus-host responses after intestinal transplantation. Trimming took 7 bases from V and 8 from J, leaving 12 bases between them. This CDR3 region has 12 residues. Per the germline V gene, CDR1 is MRHNA and CDR2 is SNTAGT. The sequences come from PBMCs, collected less than 280 days after transplant. The receptor was isolated from a human patient who received an intestinal transplant, so some T cells may come from the graft donor. The chain links TRBV6-4 to TRBJ1-3; TRBD1 is a possible D gene (5 bases). The CDR3 is CASTYGAYTIYF. CDR3 DNA sequence: TGTGCCAGCACCTACGGGGCCTACACCATATATTTT.